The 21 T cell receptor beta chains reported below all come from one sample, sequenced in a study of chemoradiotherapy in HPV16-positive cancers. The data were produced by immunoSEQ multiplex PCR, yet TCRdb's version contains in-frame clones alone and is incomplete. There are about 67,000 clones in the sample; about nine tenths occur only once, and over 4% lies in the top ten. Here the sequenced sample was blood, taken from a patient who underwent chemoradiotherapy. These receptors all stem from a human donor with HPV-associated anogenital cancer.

The CDR3 is CASSPGTSMSDTQYF. The CDR3 bases are TGTGCCAGCAGTCCCGGGACTAGCATGTCGGATACGCAGTATTTT. The chain links TRBV9 to TRBJ2-3; 9 nucleotides align to TRBD2. Germline lookup yields CDR1 SGDLS and CDR2 YYNGEE. Trimming removed 5 bases from V and 6 bases from J; junction bases left unmatched: 10. The CDR3 runs 15 residues.

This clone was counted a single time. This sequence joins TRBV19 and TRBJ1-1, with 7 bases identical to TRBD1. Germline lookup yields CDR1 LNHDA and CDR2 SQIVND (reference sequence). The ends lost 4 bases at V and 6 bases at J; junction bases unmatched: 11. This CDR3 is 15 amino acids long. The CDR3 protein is CASSKLQGLPSEAFF. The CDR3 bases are TGTGCCAGTAGTAAATTACAGGGGCTGCCGTCTGAAGCTTTCTTT.

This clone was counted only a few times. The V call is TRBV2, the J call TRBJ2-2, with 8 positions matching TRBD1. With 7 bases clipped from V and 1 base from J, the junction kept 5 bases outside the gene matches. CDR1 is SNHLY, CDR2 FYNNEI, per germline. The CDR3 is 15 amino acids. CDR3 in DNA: TGTGCCAGCATTGGCACAGGGGGGAACACCGGGGAGCTGTTTTTT. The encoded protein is CASIGTGGNTGELFF.

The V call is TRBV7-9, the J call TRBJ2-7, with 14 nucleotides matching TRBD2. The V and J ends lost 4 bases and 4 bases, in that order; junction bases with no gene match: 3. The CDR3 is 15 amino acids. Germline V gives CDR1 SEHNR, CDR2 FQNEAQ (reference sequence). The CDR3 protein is CASSWGLAGEYEQYF. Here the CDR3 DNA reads TGTGCCAGCAGCTGGGGACTAGCGGGGGAGTACGAGCAGTACTTC. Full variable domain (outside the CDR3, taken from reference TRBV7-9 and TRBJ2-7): DTGVSQNPRHKITKRGQNVTFRCDPISEHNRLYWYRQTLGQGPEFLTYFQNEAQLEKSRLLSDRFSAERPKGSFSTLEIQRTEQGDSAMYLCASSWGLAGEYEQYFGPGTRLTVT.

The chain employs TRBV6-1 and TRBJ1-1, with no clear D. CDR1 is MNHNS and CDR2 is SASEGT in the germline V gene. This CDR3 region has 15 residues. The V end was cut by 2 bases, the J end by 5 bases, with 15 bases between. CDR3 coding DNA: TGTGCCAGCAGTGAAAGTTTCGGTTTCAGGACTGAAGCTTTCTTT. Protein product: CASSESFGFRTEAFF.

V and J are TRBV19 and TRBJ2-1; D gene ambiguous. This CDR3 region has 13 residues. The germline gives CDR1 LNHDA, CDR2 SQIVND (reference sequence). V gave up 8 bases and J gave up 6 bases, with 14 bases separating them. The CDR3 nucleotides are TGTGCCAGTGCGGAGTCTAATAGCAATGAGCAGTTCTTC. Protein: CASAESNSNEQFF.

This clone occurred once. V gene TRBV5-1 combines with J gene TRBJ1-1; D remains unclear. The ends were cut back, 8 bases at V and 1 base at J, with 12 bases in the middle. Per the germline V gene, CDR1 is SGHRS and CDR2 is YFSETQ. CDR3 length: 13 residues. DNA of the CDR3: TGCGCCAGTAAAGTAGGGCGGAACACTGAAGCTTTCTTT. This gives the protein CASKVGRNTEAFF.

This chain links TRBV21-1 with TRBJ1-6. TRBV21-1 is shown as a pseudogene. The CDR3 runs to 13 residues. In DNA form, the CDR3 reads TGTGCCAGCAGCAAAGGGCCAAAGCCACCCCTCCACTTT. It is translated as CASSKGPKPPLHF.

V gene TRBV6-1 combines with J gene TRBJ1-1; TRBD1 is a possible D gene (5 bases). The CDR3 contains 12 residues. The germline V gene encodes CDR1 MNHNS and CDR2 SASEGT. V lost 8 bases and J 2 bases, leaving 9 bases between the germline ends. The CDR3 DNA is TGTGCCAGCCGGGGCGGCAACACTGAAGCTTTCTTT. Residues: CASRGGNTEAFF.

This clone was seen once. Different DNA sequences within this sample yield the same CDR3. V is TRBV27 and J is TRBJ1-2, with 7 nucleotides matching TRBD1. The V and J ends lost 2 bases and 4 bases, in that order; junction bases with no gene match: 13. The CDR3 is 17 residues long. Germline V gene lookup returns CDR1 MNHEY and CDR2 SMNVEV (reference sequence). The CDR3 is CASSLSRGSGMLYGYTF. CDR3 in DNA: TGTGCCAGCAGTTTAAGCAGGGGGTCGGGAATGCTCTATGGCTACACCTTC.

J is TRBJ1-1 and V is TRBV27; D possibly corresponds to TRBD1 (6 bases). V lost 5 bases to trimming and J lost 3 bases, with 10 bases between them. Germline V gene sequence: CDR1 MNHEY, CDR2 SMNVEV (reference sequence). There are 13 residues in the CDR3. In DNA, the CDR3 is TGTGCCAGCAGTCCAGGGGTTCACACTGAAGCTTTCTTT. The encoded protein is CASSPGVHTEAFF.

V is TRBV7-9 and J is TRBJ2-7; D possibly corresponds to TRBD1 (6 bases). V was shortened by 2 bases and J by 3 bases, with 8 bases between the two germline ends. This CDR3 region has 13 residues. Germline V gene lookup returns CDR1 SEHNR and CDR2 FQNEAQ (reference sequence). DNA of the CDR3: TGTGCCAGCAGCTTAAGGGACATCTACGAGCAGTACTTC. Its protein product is CASSLRDIYEQYF.

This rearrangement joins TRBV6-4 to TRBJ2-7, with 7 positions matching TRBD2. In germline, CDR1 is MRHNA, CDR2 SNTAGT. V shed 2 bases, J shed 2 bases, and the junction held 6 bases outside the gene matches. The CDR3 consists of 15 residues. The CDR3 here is CASSDGGGFTYEQYF. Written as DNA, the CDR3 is TGTGCCAGCAGTGACGGGGGGGGGTTCACCTACGAGCAGTACTTC.

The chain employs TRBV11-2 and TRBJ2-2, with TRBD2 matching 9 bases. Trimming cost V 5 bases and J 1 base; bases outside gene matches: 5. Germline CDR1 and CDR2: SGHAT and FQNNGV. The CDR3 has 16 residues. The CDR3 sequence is CASSTPSGENTGELFF. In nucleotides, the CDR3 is TGTGCCAGCAGCACCCCTAGCGGGGAGAACACCGGGGAGCTGTTTTTT.

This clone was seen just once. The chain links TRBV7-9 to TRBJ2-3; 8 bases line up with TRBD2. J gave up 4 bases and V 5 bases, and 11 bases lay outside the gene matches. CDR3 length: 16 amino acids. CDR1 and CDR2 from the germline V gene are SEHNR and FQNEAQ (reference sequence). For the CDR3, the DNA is TGTGCCAGCAGCCAAGAGGGCGCGGGGGGCCCAGATACGCAGTATTTT. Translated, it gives CASSQEGAGGPDTQYF.

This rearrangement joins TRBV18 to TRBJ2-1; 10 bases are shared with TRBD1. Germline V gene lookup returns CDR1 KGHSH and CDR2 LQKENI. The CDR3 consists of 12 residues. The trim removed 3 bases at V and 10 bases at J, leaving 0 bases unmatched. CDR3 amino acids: CASSPTGGEQFF. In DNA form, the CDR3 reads TGTGCCAGCTCACCGACAGGGGGCGAGCAGTTCTTC.

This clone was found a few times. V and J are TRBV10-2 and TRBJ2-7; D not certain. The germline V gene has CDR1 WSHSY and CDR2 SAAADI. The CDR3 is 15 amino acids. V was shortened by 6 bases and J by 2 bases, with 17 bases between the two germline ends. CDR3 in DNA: TGCGCCAGCAGAGAAGCAGGCAAACCACCCTACGAGCAGTACTTC. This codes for CASREAGKPPYEQYF.

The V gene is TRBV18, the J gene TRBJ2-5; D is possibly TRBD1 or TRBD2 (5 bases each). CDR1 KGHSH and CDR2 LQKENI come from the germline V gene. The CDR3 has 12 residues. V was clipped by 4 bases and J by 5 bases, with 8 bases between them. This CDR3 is CASSQEGETQYF. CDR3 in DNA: TGTGCCAGCTCACAAGAGGGGGAGACCCAGTACTTC.

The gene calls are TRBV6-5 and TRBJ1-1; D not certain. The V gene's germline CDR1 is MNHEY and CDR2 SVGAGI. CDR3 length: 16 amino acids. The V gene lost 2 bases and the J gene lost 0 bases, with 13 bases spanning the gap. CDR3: CASSYKWETMNTEAFF. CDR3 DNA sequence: TGTGCCAGCAGTTACAAGTGGGAGACAATGAACACTGAAGCTTTCTTT.

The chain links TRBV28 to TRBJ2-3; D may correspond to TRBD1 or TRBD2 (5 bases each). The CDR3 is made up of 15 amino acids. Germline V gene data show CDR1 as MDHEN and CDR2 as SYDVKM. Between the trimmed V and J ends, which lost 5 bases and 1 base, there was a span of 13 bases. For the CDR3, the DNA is TGTGCCAGCAGTACCTGGGACCGAGGCACAGATACGCAGTATTTT. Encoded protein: CASSTWDRGTDTQYF. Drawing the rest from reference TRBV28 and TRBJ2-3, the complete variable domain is DVKVTQSSRYLVKRTGEKVFLECVQDMDHENMFWYRQDPGLGLRLIYFSYDVKMKEKGDIPEGYSVSREKKERFSLILESASTNQTSMYLCASSTWDRGTDTQYFGPGTRLTVL.

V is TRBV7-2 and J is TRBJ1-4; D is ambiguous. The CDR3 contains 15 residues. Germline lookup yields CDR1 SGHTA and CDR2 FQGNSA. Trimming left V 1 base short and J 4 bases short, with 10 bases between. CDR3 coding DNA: TGTGCCAGCAGCTTAGGCGGCAGTTTTAATGAAAAACTGTTTTTT. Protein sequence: CASSLGGSFNEKLFF.